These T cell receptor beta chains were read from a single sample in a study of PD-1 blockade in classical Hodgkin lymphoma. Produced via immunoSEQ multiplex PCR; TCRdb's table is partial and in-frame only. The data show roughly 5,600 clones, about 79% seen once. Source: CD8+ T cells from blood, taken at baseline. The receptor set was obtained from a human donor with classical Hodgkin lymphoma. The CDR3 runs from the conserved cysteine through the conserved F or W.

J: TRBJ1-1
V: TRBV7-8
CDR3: CASSLARGGNTEAFF

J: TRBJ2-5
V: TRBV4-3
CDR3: CASSQDFTGGIIQETQYF

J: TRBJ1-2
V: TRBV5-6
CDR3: CASSLAAVGGYTF

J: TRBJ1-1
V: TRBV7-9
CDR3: CASSGTMGAEAFF

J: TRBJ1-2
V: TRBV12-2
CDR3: CASRLVSCYGYTF

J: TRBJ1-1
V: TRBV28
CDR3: CASSPSSEAFF

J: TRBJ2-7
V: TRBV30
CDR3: CAWSAGTGYHEQYF

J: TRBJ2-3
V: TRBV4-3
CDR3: CASSHISSTDTQYF

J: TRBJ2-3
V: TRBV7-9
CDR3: CASSLLGTGTDTQYF

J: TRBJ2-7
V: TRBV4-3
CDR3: CASSQDRWETSGGAYEQYF

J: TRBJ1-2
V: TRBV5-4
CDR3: CASGTYRELYGYTF